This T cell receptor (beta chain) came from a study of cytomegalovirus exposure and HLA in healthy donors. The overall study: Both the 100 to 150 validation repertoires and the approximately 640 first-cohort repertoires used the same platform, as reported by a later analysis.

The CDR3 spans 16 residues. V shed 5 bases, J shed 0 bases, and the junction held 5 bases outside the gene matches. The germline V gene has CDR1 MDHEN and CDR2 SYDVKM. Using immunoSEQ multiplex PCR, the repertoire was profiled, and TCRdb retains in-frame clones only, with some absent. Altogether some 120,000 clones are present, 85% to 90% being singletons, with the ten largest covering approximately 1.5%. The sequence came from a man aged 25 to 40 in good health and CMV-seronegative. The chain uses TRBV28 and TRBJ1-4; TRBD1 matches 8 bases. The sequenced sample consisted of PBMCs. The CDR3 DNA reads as TGTGCCAGCAGTGGCAGGGGGCGAGCAACTAATGAAAAACTGTTTTTT. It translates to CASSGRGRATNEKLFF.